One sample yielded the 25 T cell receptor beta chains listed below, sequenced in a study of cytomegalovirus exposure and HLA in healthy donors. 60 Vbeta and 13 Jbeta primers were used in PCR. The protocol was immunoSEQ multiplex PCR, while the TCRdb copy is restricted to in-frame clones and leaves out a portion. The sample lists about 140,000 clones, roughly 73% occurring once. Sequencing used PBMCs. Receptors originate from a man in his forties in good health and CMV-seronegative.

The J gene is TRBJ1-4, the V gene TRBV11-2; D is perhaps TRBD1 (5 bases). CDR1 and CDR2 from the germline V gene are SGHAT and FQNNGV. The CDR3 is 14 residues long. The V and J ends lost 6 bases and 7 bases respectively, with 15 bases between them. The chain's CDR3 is CASRQEIVAEKLFF. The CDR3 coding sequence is TGTGCCAGCAGACAGGAGATAGTAGCTGAAAAACTGTTTTTT.

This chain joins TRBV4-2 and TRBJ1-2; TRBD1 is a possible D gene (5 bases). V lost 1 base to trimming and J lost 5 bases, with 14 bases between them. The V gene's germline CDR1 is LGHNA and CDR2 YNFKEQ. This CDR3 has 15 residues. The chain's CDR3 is CASSQVAAGTYGYTF. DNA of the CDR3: TGTGCCAGCAGCCAAGTCGCAGCGGGGACTTATGGCTACACCTTC.

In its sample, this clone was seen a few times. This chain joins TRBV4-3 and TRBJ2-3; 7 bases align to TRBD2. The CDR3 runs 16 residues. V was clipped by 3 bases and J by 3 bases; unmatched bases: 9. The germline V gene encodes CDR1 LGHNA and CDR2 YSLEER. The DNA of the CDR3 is TGCGCCAGCAGCCAGAGCTCAGCGGGGAAGACAGATACGCAGTATTTT. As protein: CASSQSSAGKTDTQYF.

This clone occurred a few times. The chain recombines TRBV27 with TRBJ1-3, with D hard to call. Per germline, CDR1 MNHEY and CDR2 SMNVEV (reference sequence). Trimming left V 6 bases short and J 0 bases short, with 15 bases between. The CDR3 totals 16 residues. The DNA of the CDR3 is TGTGCCAGCAGGGAGCTTGGGTTATCCTCTGGAAACACCATATATTTT. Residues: CASRELGLSSGNTIYF.

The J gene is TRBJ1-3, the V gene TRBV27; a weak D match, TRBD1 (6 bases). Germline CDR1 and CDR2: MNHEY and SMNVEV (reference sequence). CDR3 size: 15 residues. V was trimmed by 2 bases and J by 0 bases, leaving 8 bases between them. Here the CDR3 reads CASSLRGSSGNTIYF. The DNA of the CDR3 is TGTGCCAGCAGTTTAAGGGGGAGCTCTGGAAACACCATATATTTT.

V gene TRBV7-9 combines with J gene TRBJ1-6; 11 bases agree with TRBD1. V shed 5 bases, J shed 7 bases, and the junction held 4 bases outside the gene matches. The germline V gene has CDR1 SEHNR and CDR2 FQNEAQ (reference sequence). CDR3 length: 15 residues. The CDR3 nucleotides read TGTGCCAGCAGCGCCGGGACAGGGGGGAATTCACCCCTCCACTTT. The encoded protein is CASSAGTGGNSPLHF. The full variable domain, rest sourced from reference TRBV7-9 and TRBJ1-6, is DTGVSQNPRHKITKRGQNVTFRCDPISEHNRLYWYRQTLGQGPEFLTYFQNEAQLEKSRLLSDRFSAERPKGSFSTLEIQRTEQGDSAMYLCASSAGTGGNSPLHFGNGTRLTVT.

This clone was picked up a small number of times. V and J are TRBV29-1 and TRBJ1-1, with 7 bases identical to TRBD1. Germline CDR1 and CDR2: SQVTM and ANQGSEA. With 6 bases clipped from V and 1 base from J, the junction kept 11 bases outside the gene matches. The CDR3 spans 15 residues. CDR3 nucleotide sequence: TGCAGCGTCACCCCCACGCGGACAGGGAACACTGAAGCTTTCTTT. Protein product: CSVTPTRTGNTEAFF.

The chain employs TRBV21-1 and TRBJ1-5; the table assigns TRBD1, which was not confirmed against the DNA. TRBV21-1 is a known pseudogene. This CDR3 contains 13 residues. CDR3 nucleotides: TGTGCCAGCACTCACAGTAGCAATCAGCCCCAGCATTTT. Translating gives CASTHSSNQPQHF.

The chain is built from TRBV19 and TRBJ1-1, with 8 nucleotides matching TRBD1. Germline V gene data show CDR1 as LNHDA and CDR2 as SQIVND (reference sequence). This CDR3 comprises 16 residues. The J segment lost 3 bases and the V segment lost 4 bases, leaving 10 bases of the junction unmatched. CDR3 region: CASSTYRQGRYTEAFF. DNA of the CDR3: TGTGCCAGTAGTACGTACCGACAGGGGAGGTACACTGAAGCTTTCTTT.

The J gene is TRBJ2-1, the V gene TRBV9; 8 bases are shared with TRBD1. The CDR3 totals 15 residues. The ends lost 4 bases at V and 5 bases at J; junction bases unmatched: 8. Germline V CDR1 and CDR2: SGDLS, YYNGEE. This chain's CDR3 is CASSIRGRADNEQFF. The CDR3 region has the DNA TGTGCCAGCAGCATCAGGGGGCGCGCCGACAATGAGCAGTTCTTC.

CDR3 sequence reads: CASSPVRGGHNEQFF. DNA for the CDR3: TGTGCCAGCAGCCCCGTCCGCGGGGGACACAATGAGCAGTTCTTC. The V call is TRBV7-9, the J call TRBJ2-1; 7 bases match TRBD2. Germline-derived CDR1 and CDR2 are SEHNR and FQNEAQ (reference sequence). The V segment lost 5 bases and the J segment 5 bases; nucleotides outside the gene matches: 9. The CDR3 has 15 residues.

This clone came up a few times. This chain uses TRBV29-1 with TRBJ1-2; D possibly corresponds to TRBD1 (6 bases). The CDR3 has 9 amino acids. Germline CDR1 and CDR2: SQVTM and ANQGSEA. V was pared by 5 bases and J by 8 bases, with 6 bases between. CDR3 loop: CSVTGGYTF. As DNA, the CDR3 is TGCAGCGTTACAGGGGGCTACACCTTC.

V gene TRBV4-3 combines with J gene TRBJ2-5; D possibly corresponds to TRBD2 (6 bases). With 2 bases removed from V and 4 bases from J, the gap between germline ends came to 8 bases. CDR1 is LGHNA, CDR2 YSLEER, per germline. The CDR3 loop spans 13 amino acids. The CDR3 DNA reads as TGCGCCAGCAGCCAAAGGGGAGGAGAGACCCAGTACTTC. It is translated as CASSQRGGETQYF.

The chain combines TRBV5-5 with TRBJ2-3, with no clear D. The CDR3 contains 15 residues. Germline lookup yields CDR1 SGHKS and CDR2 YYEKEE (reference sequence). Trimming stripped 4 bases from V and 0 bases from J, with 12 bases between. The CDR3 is CASSMDGLSTDTQYF. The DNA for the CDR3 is TGTGCCAGCAGCATGGACGGTCTTAGCACAGATACGCAGTATTTT. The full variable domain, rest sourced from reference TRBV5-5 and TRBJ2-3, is DAGVTQSPTHLIKTRGQQVTLRCSPISGHKSVSWYQQVLGQGPQFIFQYYEKEERGRGNFPDRFSARQFPNYSSELNVNALLLGDSALYLCASSMDGLSTDTQYFGPGTRLTVL.

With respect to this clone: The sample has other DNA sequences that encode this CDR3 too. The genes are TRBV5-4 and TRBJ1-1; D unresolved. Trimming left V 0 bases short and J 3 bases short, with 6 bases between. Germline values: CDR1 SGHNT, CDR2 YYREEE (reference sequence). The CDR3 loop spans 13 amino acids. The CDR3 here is CASSLVGDTEAFF. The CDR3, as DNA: TGTGCCAGCAGCTTGGTCGGGGACACTGAAGCTTTCTTT.

CDR3: CASSPPGPSNQPQHF. The CDR3 nucleotides are TGTGCCAGCAGTCCGCCGGGTCCCTCTAATCAGCCCCAGCATTTT. The V gene is TRBV6-6, the J gene TRBJ1-5, with D unresolved. The CDR3 loop spans 15 amino acids. The germline V gene has CDR1 MNHNY and CDR2 SVGAGI (reference sequence). V gave up 5 bases and J gave up 4 bases, with 15 bases separating them.

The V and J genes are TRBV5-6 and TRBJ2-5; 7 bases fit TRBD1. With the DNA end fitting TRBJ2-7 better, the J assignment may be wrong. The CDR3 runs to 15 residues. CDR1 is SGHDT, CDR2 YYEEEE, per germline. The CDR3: CASSVQGVRAYEQYF. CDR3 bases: TGTGCCAGCAGCGTTCAGGGGGTAAGGGCCTACGAGCAGTACTTC.

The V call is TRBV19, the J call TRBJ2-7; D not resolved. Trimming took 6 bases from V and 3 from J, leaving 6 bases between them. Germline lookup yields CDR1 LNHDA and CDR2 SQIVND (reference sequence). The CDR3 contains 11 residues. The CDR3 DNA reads TGTGCCAGTAGCACGGGCTACGAGCAGTACTTC. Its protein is CASSTGYEQYF. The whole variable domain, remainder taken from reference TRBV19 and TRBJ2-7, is DGGITQSPKYLFRKEGQNVTLSCEQNLNHDAMYWYRQDPGQGLRLIYYSQIVNDFQKGDIAEGYSVSREKKESFPLTVTSAQKNPTAFYLCASSTGYEQYFGPGTRLTVT.

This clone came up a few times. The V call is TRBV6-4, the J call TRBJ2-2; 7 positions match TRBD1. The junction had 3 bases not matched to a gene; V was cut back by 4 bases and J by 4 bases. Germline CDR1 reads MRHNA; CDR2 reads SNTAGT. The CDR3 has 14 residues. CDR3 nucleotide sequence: TGTGCCAGCAGTGCAGGGGGTAGCACCGGGGAGCTGTTTTTT. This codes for CASSAGGSTGELFF.

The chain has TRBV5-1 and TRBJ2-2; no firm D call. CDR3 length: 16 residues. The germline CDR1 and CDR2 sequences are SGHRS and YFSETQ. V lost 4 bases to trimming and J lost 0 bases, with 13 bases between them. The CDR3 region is CASSPFLQTNTGELFF. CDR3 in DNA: TGCGCCAGCAGCCCGTTCTTACAGACGAACACCGGGGAGCTGTTTTTT.

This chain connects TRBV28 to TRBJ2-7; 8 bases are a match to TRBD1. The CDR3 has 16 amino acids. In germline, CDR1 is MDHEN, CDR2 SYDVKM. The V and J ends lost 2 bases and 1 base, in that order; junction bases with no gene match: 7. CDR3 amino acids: CASSLNRDRSSYEQYF. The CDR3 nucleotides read TGTGCCAGCAGTTTAAATCGGGACAGGTCTTCCTACGAGCAGTACTTC.

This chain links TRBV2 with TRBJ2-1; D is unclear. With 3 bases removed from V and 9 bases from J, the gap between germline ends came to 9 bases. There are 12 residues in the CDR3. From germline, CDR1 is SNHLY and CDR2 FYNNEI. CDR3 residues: CASSERGGEQFF. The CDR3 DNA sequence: TGTGCCAGCAGTGAGCGCGGCGGTGAGCAGTTCTTC.

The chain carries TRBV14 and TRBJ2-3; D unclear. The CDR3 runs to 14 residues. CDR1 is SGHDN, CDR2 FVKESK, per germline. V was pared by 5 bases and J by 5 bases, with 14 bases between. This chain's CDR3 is CASSDPPRGDTQYF. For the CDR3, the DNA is TGTGCCAGCAGCGATCCGCCCCGAGGAGATACGCAGTATTTT.

Here the CDR3 DNA reads TGTGCCAGCAGTCGACTTTCTGAGCGCGCTATTCTAGCCAAAAACATTCAGTACTTC. Amino acid sequence: CASSRLSERAILAKNIQYF. This chain links TRBV6-8 with TRBJ2-4; D gene ambiguous. Trimming left V 5 bases short and J 0 bases short, with 23 bases between. This CDR3 region has 19 residues. The germline V gene encodes CDR1 MNHGY and CDR2 SAAAGT.

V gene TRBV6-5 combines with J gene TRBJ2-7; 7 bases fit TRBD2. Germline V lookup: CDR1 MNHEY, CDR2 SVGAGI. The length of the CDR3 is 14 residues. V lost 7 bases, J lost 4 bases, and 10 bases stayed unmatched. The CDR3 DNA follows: TGTGCCAGCACTCCGTGGGAGGGGAGATACGAGCAGTACTTC. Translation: CASTPWEGRYEQYF.